What follows are 22 T cell receptor beta chains derived from one specimen sequenced in a study of vaccination effects on CD4 cells after COVID-19. Their cognate antigens are unknown. In the ViraFEST assay, antigen-specific CD4+ clonotypes were identified by expansion after peptide-pool stimulation. Culturing for 10 to 11 days preceded CD4+ T cell isolation. The repertoire was sequenced with immunoSEQ multiplex PCR; TCRdb's copy has only in-frame clones and lacks some. This sample carries tens of thousands of clones, 81% of them seen once, and the ten largest clones take roughly 2.7%. Source: CD4+ T cells from PBMCs cultured with HCoV-229E spike peptides, taken before COVID-19 vaccination. These receptors all come from a human donor who received a COVID-19 vaccine.

J is TRBJ2-1 and V is TRBV7-3; 13 bases agree with TRBD2. This CDR3 region has 15 residues. V dropped 5 bases and J dropped 6; count of bases not matched to a gene: 4. In germline, CDR1 is SGHTA, CDR2 FQGTGA. The CDR3 bases are TGTGCCAGCAGCCAGACTAGCGGGGGGTTCAATGAGCAGTTCTTC. Translation gives CASSQTSGGFNEQFF.

V usage is TRBV4-1 and J usage is TRBJ2-7; D call uncertain. Trimming left V 2 bases short and J 2 bases short, with 13 bases between. CDR1 is MGHRA and CDR2 is YSYEKL in the germline V gene. CDR3 size: 15 residues. In DNA form, the CDR3 reads TGCGCCAGCAGCCAATCGGAAAGGGAAACCTACGAGCAGTACGTC. This encodes CASSQSERETYEQYV.

The chain uses TRBV21-1 and TRBJ1-5. TRBV21-1 is designated a pseudogene. This CDR3 has 15 amino acids. CDR3 bases: TGTGCCAGCAGCAAACCGGGGAAGATCAATCAGCCCCAGCATTTT. It codes for CASSKPGKINQPQHF.

This chain links TRBV5-4 with TRBJ1-6, with D uncertain. This CDR3 region has 14 residues. The germline V gene encodes CDR1 SGHNT and CDR2 YYREEE (reference sequence). With 5 bases removed from V and 10 bases from J, the gap between germline ends came to 16 bases. The CDR3 bases are TGTGCCAGCAGAAAGCCGGACCACGGGTCACCCCTCCACTTT. It encodes CASRKPDHGSPLHF.

V and J are TRBV18 and TRBJ1-1; D is uncertain. CDR1 is KGHSH and CDR2 is LQKENI in the germline V gene. Between the trimmed V and J ends, which lost 4 bases and 1 base, there was a span of 10 bases. This CDR3 is 14 amino acids long. CDR3 region: CASSQRAGNTEAFF. DNA of the CDR3: TGTGCCAGCTCACAAAGGGCCGGGAACACTGAAGCTTTCTTT. The whole variable domain, remainder taken from reference TRBV18 and TRBJ1-1, is NAGVMQNPRHLVRRRGQEARLRCSPMKGHSHVYWYRQLPEEGLKFMVYLQKENIIDESGMPKERFSAEFPKEGPSILRIQQVVRGDSAAYFCASSQRAGNTEAFFGQGTRLTVV.

CDR3 sequence reads: CASSDRDFFDEQFF. DNA for the CDR3: TGTGCCAGCAGTGACAGGGATTTTTTCGATGAGCAGTTCTTC. The rearrangement links TRBV2 to TRBJ2-1; possibly TRBD1 for D (5 bases). CDR3 length: 14 amino acids. The germline V gene encodes CDR1 SNHLY and CDR2 FYNNEI. V dropped 3 bases and J dropped 8 bases, with 14 bases sitting between them.

This chain uses TRBV6-5 with TRBJ1-4; 7 nucleotides align to TRBD1. The CDR3 has 12 residues. Germline assignment: CDR1 MNHEY and CDR2 SVGAGI. Trimming cost V 6 bases and J 7 bases; bases outside gene matches: 2. The CDR3 coding sequence is TGTGCCAGCAGGACAGGGTTTGAAAAACTGTTTTTT. Amino acids: CASRTGFEKLFF.

This CDR3 is CASSLVAGLNTGELFF. In DNA, the CDR3 is TGTGCCAGCAGCTTAGTAGCGGGGCTGAACACCGGGGAGCTGTTTTTT. This rearrangement joins TRBV11-3 to TRBJ2-2, with 8 bases lining up with TRBD2. CDR1 SGHNT and CDR2 YENEEA come from the germline V gene. The trim removed 1 base at V and 1 base at J, leaving 2 bases unmatched. CDR3 length: 16 residues. Combining the CDR3 with reference TRBV11-3 and TRBJ2-2 gives the whole variable domain EAGVVQSPRYKIIEKKQPVAFWCNPISGHNTLYWYLQNLGQGPELLIRYENEEAVDDSQLPKDRFSAERLKGVDSTLKIQPAELGDSAVYLCASSLVAGLNTGELFFGEGSRLTVL.

The V gene is TRBV7-3, the J gene TRBJ2-6; D remains ambiguous. V lost 3 bases, J lost 0 bases, and 6 bases lay in between. CDR1 and CDR2 from the germline V gene are SGHTA and FQGTGA. The CDR3 length is 15 residues. CDR3 in DNA: TGTGCCAGCAGCTTGGGGATCTCTGGGGCCAACGTCCTGACTTTC. Its translation: CASSLGISGANVLTF.

This chain links TRBV11-2 with TRBJ2-3, with D possibly called TRBD1 or TRBD2 (7 bases each). The CDR3 extends over 16 amino acids. CDR1 is SGHAT, CDR2 FQNNGV, per germline. V was shortened by 0 bases and J by 4 bases, with 14 bases between the two germline ends. The CDR3 nucleotides are TGTGCCAGCAGCTTAGACCTGACAGGGAGGGCAGATACGCAGTATTTT. As protein: CASSLDLTGRADTQYF.

This clone was detected only once. The chain uses TRBV18 and TRBJ2-5; D possibly corresponds to TRBD1 (6 bases). With 3 bases removed from V and 0 bases from J, the gap between germline ends came to 11 bases. The CDR3 contains 15 residues. CDR1 and CDR2 (germline): KGHSH, LQKENI. CDR3 DNA sequence: TGTGCCAGCTCACCCCTGGGACACAACCAAGAGACCCAGTACTTC. Translated, it gives CASSPLGHNQETQYF.

This chain uses TRBV7-3 with TRBJ2-3, with 8 bases that match TRBD1. V shed 5 bases and J 6 bases; nucleotides not matched to a gene: 4. The CDR3 has 13 residues. CDR1 is SGHTA and CDR2 is FQGTGA in the germline V gene. DNA of the CDR3: TGTGCCAGCAGCCAACAGGGGGAGGATACGCAGTATTTT. Translated: CASSQQGEDTQYF.

The chain uses TRBV19 and TRBJ2-6; 9 positions match TRBD1. The junction had 4 bases not matched to a gene; V was cut back by 4 bases and J by 0 bases. The CDR3 runs to 17 residues. Germline CDR1 is LNHDA and CDR2 is SQIVND (reference sequence). CDR3 in amino acids: CASSKRQGDSGANVLTF. The DNA of the CDR3 is TGTGCCAGTAGTAAACGACAGGGGGACTCTGGGGCCAACGTCCTGACTTTC.

This chain joins TRBV5-5 and TRBJ1-1, with D perhaps TRBD1 (5 bases). The CDR3 totals 13 residues. The V gene lost 4 bases and the J gene lost 6 bases, with 13 bases spanning the gap. Germline loops: CDR1 SGHKS, CDR2 YYEKEE (reference sequence). The CDR3, as DNA: TGTGCCAGCAGCCCACGGGACGGCCCTGAAGCTTTCTTT. Its translation: CASSPRDGPEAFF.

The chain joins TRBV15 to TRBJ2-7; 10 bases align to TRBD1. The germline gives CDR1 LNHNV, CDR2 YYDKDF (reference sequence). The CDR3 runs to 15 residues. Trimming cost V 2 bases and J 4 bases; bases outside gene matches: 5. The CDR3 nucleotides read TGTGCCACCAGCAGAACCCGGACAGGGGGGTACGAGCAGTACGTC. Amino acids: CATSRTRTGGYEQYV.

V and J are TRBV30 and TRBJ1-3; D remains unclear. The CDR3 loop spans 14 amino acids. Germline-derived CDR1 and CDR2 are GTSNPN and SVGIG (reference sequence). The V gene lost 3 bases and the J gene lost 0 bases, with 9 bases spanning the gap. The CDR3 bases are TGTGCCTGGAGGTCGCGGAGCTCTGGAAACACCATATATTTT. Translated: CAWRSRSSGNTIYF.

The gene calls are TRBV6-5 and TRBJ1-2; TRBD1 aligns across 9 bases. CDR1 MNHEY and CDR2 SVGAGI come from the germline V gene. There are 13 residues in the CDR3. V lost 6 bases, J lost 6 bases, and 5 bases stayed unmatched. The CDR3 sequence is CASSRQGDDGYTF. The CDR3 DNA sequence: TGTGCCAGCAGCCGACAGGGGGACGATGGCTACACCTTC.

In its sample, this clone was seen once. This chain links TRBV19 with TRBJ2-6; no reliable D call. The CDR3 consists of 15 residues. CDR1 and CDR2 (germline): LNHDA, SQIVND (reference sequence). With 4 bases removed from V and 0 bases from J, the gap between germline ends came to 7 bases. The CDR3 sequence is CASSTRRSGANVLTF. Here the CDR3 DNA reads TGTGCCAGTAGTACCCGCCGCTCTGGGGCCAACGTCCTGACTTTC.

This chain uses TRBV6-4 with TRBJ1-4, with unresolved D. Germline V gene data show CDR1 as MRHNA and CDR2 as SNTAGT. Trimming removed 6 bases at V and 8 bases at J, with 7 bases between. The CDR3 spans 11 residues. For the CDR3, the DNA is TGTGCCAGCAGAGAGGGAGAAAAACTGTTTTTT. It is translated as CASREGEKLFF.

This chain connects TRBV6-5 to TRBJ1-1; maybe TRBD1 (6 bases). CDR1 is MNHEY and CDR2 is SVGAGI in the germline V gene. The CDR3 has 14 residues. V lost 6 bases, J lost 2 bases, and 13 bases lay in between. The DNA of the CDR3 is TGTGCCAGCAGGGGTCGGACAGATAACACTGAAGCTTTCTTT. Encoded protein: CASRGRTDNTEAFF.

This chain connects TRBV5-1 to TRBJ1-3; D gene unclear. The CDR3 sequence is 14 residues long. V lost 4 bases, J lost 0 bases, and 8 bases lay in between. Per the germline V gene, CDR1 is SGHRS and CDR2 is YFSETQ. In DNA form, the CDR3 reads TGCGCCAGCAGCGGCGGGGTCTCTGGAAACACCATATATTTT. Amino acids: CASSGGVSGNTIYF.

This rearrangement joins TRBV10-1 to TRBJ1-1; possibly TRBD1 for D (5 bases). CDR3 size: 15 residues. Trimming stripped 6 bases from V and 0 bases from J, with 14 bases between. Germline V gene data show CDR1 as WNHNN and CDR2 as SYGVQD (reference sequence). CDR3 amino acids: CASSRQLGMNTEAFF. The CDR3 nucleotides are TGCGCCAGCAGCCGACAGCTCGGGATGAACACTGAAGCTTTCTTT.